The clone carrying this T cell receptor (beta chain) was picked up a small number of times. The antigen remains undetermined. The data belong to a study of blood T cells in healthy people across ages. General study findings and limits: More naive CD4+ cells and higher diversity marked long-lived donors relative to aged donors. Age showed a roughly linear inverse relationship with TCR beta diversity per million T cells.

PCR was performed a second time for 7 to 11 cycles using a sample-barcoded 5' primer and a J-beta primer mix. TCRdb reanalysed the 5' RACE reads using MiXCR and keeps one entry per CDR3 protein. Of hundreds of thousands of distinct CDR3 sequences listed, approximately 21% are singletons. Germline CDR1 is SGHTA and CDR2 is FQGNSA. The CDR3 extends over 15 amino acids. Per sample, no less than 5 micrograms of total RNA were extracted. Source material: blood. This TCR derives from a man in his 70s in good health. J is TRBJ2-5 and V is TRBV7-2, with D possibly being TRBD1 (5 bases). The J call may be mistaken, given a closer DNA end match to TRBJ2-7. The CDR3 spells CASSPAGKLRYEQYF. In DNA form, the CDR3 reads TGTGCCAGCAGCCCCGCAGGGAAACTTCGGTACGAGCAGTACTTC.